These T cell receptor beta chains were read from a single sample in a study of PD-1 blockade in classical Hodgkin lymphoma. Assay used: immunoSEQ multiplex PCR; TCRdb lists only in-frame clones, some missing. The table has 50,000 to 85,000 clones, around 75% seen once; the top ten hold less than 9.5%. This sample comprised peripheral blood mononuclear cells (PBMCs), obtained before the second cycle of nivolumab. The source of these receptors is a human donor with classical Hodgkin lymphoma. CDR3s include the opening cysteine and the closing phenylalanine or tryptophan. D genes are given only for firm matches. Size values are once, few and many counts, or a class for expanded clones, and some rows have none.

TRBJ1-1 TRBV18 - TRBD1 16 TGTGCCAGCTCACCTAGAAAGGGACAGGGAGGAACTGAAGCTTTCTTT CASSPRKGQGGTEAFF
TRBJ1-3 TRBV9 - - 15 TGTGCCAGCAGCGCCTGGGAGGGCCCTGGAAACACCATATATTTT CASSAWEGPGNTIYF
TRBJ2-2 TRBV4-2 - TRBD1 14 TGTGCCAGCAGCCTTGGACAGGGTACCGGGGAGCTGTTTTTT CASSLGQGTGELFF
TRBJ1-3 TRBV5-6 few TRBD1 14 TGTGCCAGCAGCGAGGGACAGGCGGTCGGCACCATATATTTT CASSEGQAVGTIYF
TRBJ1-1 TRBV25-1 - TRBD1 12 TGTGCCAGCAGGAGGGGGCACACTGAAGCTTTCTTT CASRRGHTEAFF
TRBJ2-2 TRBV5-6 - TRBD2 15 TGTGCCAGCAGCCTGGCCGGGGGGGCAATCGGGGAGCTGTTTTTT CASSLAGGAIGELFF
TRBJ2-2 TRBV19 few TRBD2 17 TGTGCCAGTAGTTATAGACTAGCGGGGGAATTCACCGGGGAGCTGTTTTTT CASSYRLAGEFTGELFF
TRBJ2-2 TRBV7-3 - - 14 TGTGCCAGCAGCTCCGGGGTGAACACCGGGGAGCTGTTTTTT CASSSGVNTGELFF
TRBJ1-3 TRBV14 - - 16 TGTGCCAGCAGCCAAGTTTCCGGTTTTCCCGGAAACACCATATATTTT CASSQVSGFPGNTIYF
TRBJ2-2 TRBV5-1 - - 15 TGCGCCAGCAGAGGCGGGGTCGGGGACACCGGGGAGCTGTTTTTT CASRGGVGDTGELFF
TRBJ1-1 TRBV6-5 - TRBD1 15 TGTGCCAGCAGTTGGACAGGGCCCCAAGAGGCTGAAGCTTTCTTT CASSWTGPQEAEAFF